A selection of T cell receptor beta chains follows, all from one sample in a study of CD8 T cells in Susac syndrome. TCRdb recomputed calls from the immunoSEQ multiplex PCR reads with MiXCR, one row per CDR3 protein. Among 150,000 to 200,000 distinct CDR3 sequences listed, 93% were seen once. Sequencing was carried out using CD4+ T cells from PBMCs. These receptors were obtained from a human donor in good health. CDR3s leave out the opening cysteine and the closing phenylalanine or tryptophan. Only part of the rows carry a size: once, few, many, or a class if the clone is expanded.

clone size: once
J gene: TRBJ1-1
V gene: TRBV30
CDR3 protein: AWRPNTEAF

clone size: -
J gene: TRBJ2-7
V gene: TRBV5-1
CDR3 protein: ASSRTNSEQY

clone size: -
J gene: TRBJ2-3
V gene: TRBV29-1
CDR3 protein: SVGPLTDTQY

clone size: -
J gene: TRBJ2-1
V gene: TRBV30
CDR3 protein: ALARGYNEQF

clone size: few
J gene: TRBJ1-1
V gene: TRBV7-6
CDR3 protein: ASSLFGGMNTEAF

clone size: -
J gene: TRBJ2-1
V gene: TRBV5-1
CDR3 protein: ASSLSHAGATDNEQF

clone size: -
J gene: TRBJ2-7
V gene: TRBV7-2
CDR3 protein: ASSLGYSSYEQY

clone size: -
J gene: TRBJ2-5
V gene: TRBV5-1
CDR3 protein: ASSGDTQETQY

clone size: once
J gene: TRBJ1-1
V gene: TRBV14
CDR3 protein: ASSQMLNTEAF

clone size: -
J gene: TRBJ1-5
V gene: TRBV6-2/TRBV6-3
CDR3 protein: ASSYPGGQPQH

clone size: -
J gene: TRBJ2-7
V gene: TRBV4-2
CDR3 protein: ASSRKEIGDEQY

clone size: once
J gene: TRBJ2-2
V gene: TRBV3-1
CDR3 protein: ASSLRSGPNTGELF

clone size: -
J gene: TRBJ1-1
V gene: TRBV3-1
CDR3 protein: ASSQVQGISRGAF

clone size: -
J gene: TRBJ1-4
V gene: TRBV5-1
CDR3 protein: ASSLAVAQGEEKLF

clone size: -
J gene: TRBJ2-1
V gene: TRBV3-1
CDR3 protein: ASSQFSANEQF

clone size: -
J gene: TRBJ2-5
V gene: TRBV24-1
CDR3 protein: ATSDPGVKTQY

clone size: -
J gene: TRBJ2-3
V gene: TRBV3-1
CDR3 protein: ASSRTGDELDTQY

clone size: -
J gene: TRBJ2-5
V gene: TRBV9
CDR3 protein: ASSVDVSGGETQY

clone size: -
J gene: TRBJ2-3
V gene: TRBV7-9
CDR3 protein: ASSRTGSTDTQY

clone size: -
J gene: TRBJ1-6
V gene: TRBV29-1
CDR3 protein: SVEDNTGSLH

clone size: -
J gene: TRBJ1-1
V gene: TRBV7-9
CDR3 protein: ASSSQVNTEAF

clone size: once
J gene: TRBJ1-6
V gene: TRBV3-1
CDR3 protein: ASSQEGMGSPLH

clone size: -
J gene: TRBJ1-3
V gene: TRBV5-1
CDR3 protein: ASSLGTGLSSGNTIY

clone size: -
J gene: TRBJ1-1
V gene: TRBV29-1
CDR3 protein: SVGTQENTEAF

clone size: -
J gene: TRBJ1-1
V gene: TRBV14
CDR3 protein: ASSQDRGRGIEAF

clone size: -
J gene: TRBJ2-7
V gene: TRBV29-1
CDR3 protein: SVEEVGTGGWGQY

clone size: once
J gene: TRBJ1-2
V gene: TRBV11-2
CDR3 protein: ASSLEAAAEYGYT

clone size: -
J gene: TRBJ2-1
V gene: TRBV15
CDR3 protein: ATSRDPSQGLNEQF

clone size: -
J gene: TRBJ2-1
V gene: TRBV20-1
CDR3 protein: SARDLRSSYNEQF

clone size: -
J gene: TRBJ2-7
V gene: TRBV19
CDR3 protein: ASSRGQTYSYEQY

clone size: -
J gene: TRBJ1-2
V gene: TRBV6-2/TRBV6-3
CDR3 protein: ASTPGPLGGYT

clone size: -
J gene: TRBJ2-3
V gene: TRBV15
CDR3 protein: ATSRDRGGGSSDTQY

clone size: -
J gene: TRBJ1-6
V gene: TRBV7-9
CDR3 protein: ASSLGGGPYNSPLH

clone size: -
J gene: TRBJ1-5
V gene: TRBV23-1
CDR3 protein: ASSHFPTLDRGPREGNQPQH

clone size: -
J gene: TRBJ1-6
V gene: TRBV6-5
CDR3 protein: ASTKSRGAPLH

clone size: -
J gene: TRBJ2-2
V gene: TRBV29-1
CDR3 protein: SAYRINTGELF

clone size: once
J gene: TRBJ1-6
V gene: TRBV12-3/TRBV12-4
CDR3 protein: ASSPGRFNSPLH

clone size: -
J gene: TRBJ2-1
V gene: TRBV10-3
CDR3 protein: ATQPTSGGDYNEQF

clone size: once
J gene: TRBJ1-2
V gene: TRBV30
CDR3 protein: AWSAGFNYGYT

clone size: -
J gene: TRBJ1-2
V gene: TRBV20-1
CDR3 protein: SAVPGGNYGYT

clone size: -
J gene: TRBJ2-7
V gene: TRBV3-1
CDR3 protein: ASSHISGGAYEQY

clone size: -
J gene: TRBJ1-1
V gene: TRBV18
CDR3 protein: ASSPAQANTEAF

clone size: -
J gene: TRBJ2-5
V gene: TRBV6-1
CDR3 protein: ASSEQGGQTQY

clone size: once
J gene: TRBJ1-6
V gene: TRBV5-1
CDR3 protein: ASSLGTLNSPLH

clone size: -
J gene: TRBJ2-1
V gene: TRBV20-1
CDR3 protein: SARAQGLYNEQF

clone size: -
J gene: TRBJ1-5
V gene: TRBV19
CDR3 protein: ASSTGQPNQPQH

clone size: -
J gene: TRBJ2-7
V gene: TRBV7-9
CDR3 protein: ASSPGEREQY

clone size: -
J gene: TRBJ1-1
V gene: TRBV19
CDR3 protein: ASSPGTGRLMNTEAF

clone size: -
J gene: TRBJ2-1
V gene: TRBV29-1
CDR3 protein: SGQGTDRAYNEQF

clone size: -
J gene: TRBJ2-2
V gene: TRBV7-9
CDR3 protein: ASSLRLSTGELF

clone size: -
J gene: TRBJ1-1
V gene: TRBV7-3
CDR3 protein: ASSLLPQGSGTEAF

clone size: -
J gene: TRBJ1-5
V gene: TRBV20-1
CDR3 protein: SAREGGDQPQH

clone size: -
J gene: TRBJ2-5
V gene: TRBV20-1
CDR3 protein: SAERPSGFQETQY

clone size: -
J gene: TRBJ1-2
V gene: TRBV6-5
CDR3 protein: ASSWGGYGYT

clone size: -
J gene: TRBJ2-3
V gene: TRBV3-1
CDR3 protein: ASSQDWITQY

clone size: once
J gene: TRBJ2-1
V gene: TRBV5-1
CDR3 protein: ASSLGSGTVAYNEQF

clone size: -
J gene: TRBJ1-4
V gene: TRBV29-1
CDR3 protein: SVGATGYNEKLF